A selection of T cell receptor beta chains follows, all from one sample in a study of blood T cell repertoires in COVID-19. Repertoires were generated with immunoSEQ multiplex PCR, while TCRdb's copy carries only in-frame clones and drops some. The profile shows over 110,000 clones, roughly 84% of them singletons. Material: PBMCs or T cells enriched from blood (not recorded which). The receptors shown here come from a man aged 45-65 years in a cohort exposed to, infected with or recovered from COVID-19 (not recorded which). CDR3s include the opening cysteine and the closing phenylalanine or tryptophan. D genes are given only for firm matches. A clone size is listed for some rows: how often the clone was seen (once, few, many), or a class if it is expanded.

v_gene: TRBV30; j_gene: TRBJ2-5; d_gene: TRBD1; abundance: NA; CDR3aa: CAWSAGYRGSGKTQYF; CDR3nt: TGTGCCTGGAGTGCGGGTTACAGGGGATCCGGGAAGACCCAGTACTTC
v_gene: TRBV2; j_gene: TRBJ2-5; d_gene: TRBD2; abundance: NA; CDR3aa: CASSEGGGRETQYF; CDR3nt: TGTGCCAGCAGTGAAGGGGGAGGGCGAGAGACCCAGTACTTC
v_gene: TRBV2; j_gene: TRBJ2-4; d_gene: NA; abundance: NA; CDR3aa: CASSAGLAKNIQYF; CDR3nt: TGTGCCAGCAGTGCGGGATTAGCCAAAAACATTCAGTACTTC
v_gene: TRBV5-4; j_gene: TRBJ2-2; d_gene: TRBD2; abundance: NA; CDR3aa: CASSLAASGGSGELFF; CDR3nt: TGTGCCAGCAGCTTGGCTGCTAGCGGGGGGTCCGGGGAGCTGTTTTTT
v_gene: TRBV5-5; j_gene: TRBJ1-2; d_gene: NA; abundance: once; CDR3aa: CASSPLDSFYTHGYTF; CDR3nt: TGTGCCAGCAGCCCCTTAGACAGCTTCTATACCCATGGCTACACCTTC
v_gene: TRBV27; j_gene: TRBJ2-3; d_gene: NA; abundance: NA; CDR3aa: CASSDREKGTDTQYF; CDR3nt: TGTGCCAGCAGTGACAGAGAAAAGGGCACAGATACGCAGTATTTT
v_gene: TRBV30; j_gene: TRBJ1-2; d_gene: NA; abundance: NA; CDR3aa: CAWSAPGKYYGYTF; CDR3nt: TGTGCCTGGAGTGCGCCAGGGAAGTACTATGGCTACACCTTC
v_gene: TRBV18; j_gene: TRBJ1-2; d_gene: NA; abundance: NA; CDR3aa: CASSPFEQQAPYGYTF; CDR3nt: TGTGCCAGCTCACCATTCGAACAGCAGGCCCCCTATGGCTACACCTTC
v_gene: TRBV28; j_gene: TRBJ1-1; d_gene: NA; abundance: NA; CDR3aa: CASSQLDREAFF; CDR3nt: TGTGCCAGCAGCCAACTCGACAGGGAAGCTTTCTTT
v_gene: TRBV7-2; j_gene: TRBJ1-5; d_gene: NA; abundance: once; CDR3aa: CASSYGGSLNQPQHF; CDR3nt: TGTGCCAGCAGCTATGGGGGCAGCCTCAATCAGCCCCAGCATTTT
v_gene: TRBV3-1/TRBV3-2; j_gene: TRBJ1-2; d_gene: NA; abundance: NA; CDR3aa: CASSQEVANYGYTF; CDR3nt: TGTGCCAGCAGCCAAGAAGTAGCTAACTATGGCTACACCTTC
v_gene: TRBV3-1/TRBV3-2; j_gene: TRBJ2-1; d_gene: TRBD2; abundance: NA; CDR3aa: CASSRRGVEQFF; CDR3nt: TGTGCCAGCAGCCGCCGGGGGGTTGAGCAGTTCTTC
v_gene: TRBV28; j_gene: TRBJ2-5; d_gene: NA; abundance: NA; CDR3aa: CASRWDAGRETQYF; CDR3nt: TGTGCCAGCAGGTGGGACGCGGGGCGGGAGACCCAGTACTTC
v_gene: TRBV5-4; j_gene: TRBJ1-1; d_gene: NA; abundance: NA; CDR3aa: CASSPQGSGTEAFF; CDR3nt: TGTGCCAGCAGTCCGCAGGGGTCGGGGACTGAAGCTTTCTTT
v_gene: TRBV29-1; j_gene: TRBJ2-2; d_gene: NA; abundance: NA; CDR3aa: CSGGGTGELFF; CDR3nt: TGCAGCGGCGGAGGTACCGGGGAGCTGTTTTTT
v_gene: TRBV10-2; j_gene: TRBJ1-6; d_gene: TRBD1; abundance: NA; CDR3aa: CAGQIPGQGARNSPLHF; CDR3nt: TGCGCCGGCCAAATTCCGGGACAGGGGGCGAGAAATTCACCCCTCCACTTT
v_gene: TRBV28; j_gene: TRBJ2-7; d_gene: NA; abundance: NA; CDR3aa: CASSSPAPDGTYEQYF; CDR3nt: TGTGCCAGCAGTTCGCCCGCACCCGACGGGACCTACGAGCAGTACTTC
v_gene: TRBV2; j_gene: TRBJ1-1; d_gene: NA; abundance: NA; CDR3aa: CAIEKTANTEAFF; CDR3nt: TGTGCCATCGAAAAAACTGCAAACACTGAAGCTTTCTTT
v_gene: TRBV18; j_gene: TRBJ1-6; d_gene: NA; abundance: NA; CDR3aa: CASSPDWVGSPLHF; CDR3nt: TGTGCCAGCTCACCAGACTGGGTAGGATCACCCCTCCACTTT
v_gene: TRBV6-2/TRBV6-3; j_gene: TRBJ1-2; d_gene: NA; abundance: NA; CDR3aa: CASSSSYGYTF; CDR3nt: TGTGCCAGCAGTTCTTCCTATGGCTACACCTTC
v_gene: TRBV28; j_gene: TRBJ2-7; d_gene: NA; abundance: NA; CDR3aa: CASLHSYEQYF; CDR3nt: TGTGCCAGCCTCCACAGCTACGAGCAGTACTTC
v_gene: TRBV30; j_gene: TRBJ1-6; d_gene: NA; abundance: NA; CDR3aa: CAWLSTGSNSPLHF; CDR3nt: TGTGCCTGGCTATCTACAGGGTCGAATTCACCCCTCCACTTT
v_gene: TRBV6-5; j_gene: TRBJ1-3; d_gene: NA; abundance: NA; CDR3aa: CASSRGASGNTIYF; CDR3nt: TGTGCCAGCAGTCGGGGGGCGTCTGGAAACACCATATATTTT
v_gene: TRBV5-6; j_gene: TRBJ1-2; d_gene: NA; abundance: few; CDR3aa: CASSSTGPTNYGYTF; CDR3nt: TGTGCCAGCAGCTCCACAGGGCCTACTAACTATGGCTACACCTTC
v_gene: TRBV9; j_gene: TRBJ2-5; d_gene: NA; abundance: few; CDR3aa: CASSVDPGFETQYF; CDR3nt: TGTGCCAGCAGCGTAGACCCGGGTTTTGAGACCCAGTACTTC
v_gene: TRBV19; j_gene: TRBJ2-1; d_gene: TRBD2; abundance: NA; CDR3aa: CASSPLAGGSYNEQFF; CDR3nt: TGTGCCAGTAGCCCCTTAGCGGGAGGCTCCTACAATGAGCAGTTCTTC
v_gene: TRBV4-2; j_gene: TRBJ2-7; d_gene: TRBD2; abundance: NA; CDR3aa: CASSQPWTSGHEQYF; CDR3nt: TGTGCCAGCAGCCAACCCTGGACTAGCGGCCACGAGCAGTACTTC
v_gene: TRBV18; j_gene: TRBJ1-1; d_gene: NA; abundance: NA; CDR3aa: CASSPVVGHGNTEAFF; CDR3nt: TGTGCCAGCTCACCAGTTGTGGGGCATGGGAACACTGAAGCTTTCTTT
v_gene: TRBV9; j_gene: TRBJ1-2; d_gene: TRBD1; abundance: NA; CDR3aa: CASSVETGINYGYTF; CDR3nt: TGTGCCAGCAGCGTAGAGACAGGGATTAACTATGGCTACACCTTC
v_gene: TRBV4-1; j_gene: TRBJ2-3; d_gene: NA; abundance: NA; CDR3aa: CASSQGRTDTQYF; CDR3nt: TGCGCCAGCAGCCAAGGCCGGACAGATACGCAGTATTTT
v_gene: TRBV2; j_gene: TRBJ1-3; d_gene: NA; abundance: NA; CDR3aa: CASKGSLSSPSGNTIYF; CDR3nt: TGTGCCAGCAAGGGGTCCCTTAGCAGTCCCTCTGGAAACACCATATATTTT
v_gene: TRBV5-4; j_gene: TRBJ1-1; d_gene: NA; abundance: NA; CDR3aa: CASSLGSGNTEAFF; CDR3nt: TGTGCCAGCAGCTTGGGATCAGGGAACACTGAAGCTTTCTTT
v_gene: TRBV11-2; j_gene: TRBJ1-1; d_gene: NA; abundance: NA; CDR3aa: CASSLGGNTEAFF; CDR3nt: TGTGCCAGCAGCTTAGGAGGGAACACTGAAGCTTTCTTT
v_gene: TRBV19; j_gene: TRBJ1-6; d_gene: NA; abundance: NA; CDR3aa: CASSPRSPYNSPLHF; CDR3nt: TGTGCCAGTAGTCCCCGGTCGCCCTATAATTCACCCCTCCACTTT
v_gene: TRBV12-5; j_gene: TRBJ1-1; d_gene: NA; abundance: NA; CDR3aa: CASGFPQTEAFF; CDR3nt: TGTGCTAGTGGTTTCCCCCAGACTGAAGCTTTCTTT
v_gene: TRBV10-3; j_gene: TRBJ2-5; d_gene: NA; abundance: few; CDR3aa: CAISVRQQETQYF; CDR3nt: TGTGCCATCAGTGTTAGACAGCAAGAGACCCAGTACTTC
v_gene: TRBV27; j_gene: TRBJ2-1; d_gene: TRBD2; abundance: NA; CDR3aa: CASSLWASGISYNEQFF; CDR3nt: TGTGCCAGCAGTTTATGGGCTAGCGGGATCTCCTACAATGAGCAGTTCTTC
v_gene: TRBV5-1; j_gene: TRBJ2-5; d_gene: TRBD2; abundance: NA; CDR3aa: CASRLADKETQYF; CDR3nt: TGCGCCAGCAGACTAGCGGATAAAGAGACCCAGTACTTC
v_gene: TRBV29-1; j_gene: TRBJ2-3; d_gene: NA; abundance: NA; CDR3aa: CSVERVDPDTQYF; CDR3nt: TGCAGCGTTGAACGGGTGGATCCAGATACGCAGTATTTT
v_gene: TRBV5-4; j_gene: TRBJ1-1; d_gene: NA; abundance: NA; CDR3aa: CASSLDRNTEAFF; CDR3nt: TGTGCCAGCAGCTTGGACAGAAACACTGAAGCTTTCTTT
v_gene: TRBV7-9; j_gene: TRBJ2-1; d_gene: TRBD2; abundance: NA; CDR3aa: CASSGGGSYNEQFF; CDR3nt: TGTGCCAGCAGCGGAGGCGGGAGCTACAATGAGCAGTTCTTC
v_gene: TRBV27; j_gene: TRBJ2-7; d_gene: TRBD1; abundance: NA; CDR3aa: CASSLYRGPTYEQYF; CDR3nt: TGTGCCAGCAGTCTATACAGGGGCCCGACCTACGAGCAGTACTTC
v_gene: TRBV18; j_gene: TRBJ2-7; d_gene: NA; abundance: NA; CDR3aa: CASSVDRYEQYF; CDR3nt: TGTGCCAGCTCAGTGGACAGATACGAGCAGTACTTC
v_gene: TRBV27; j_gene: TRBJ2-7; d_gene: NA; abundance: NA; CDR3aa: CASSYGSAYEQYF; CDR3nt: TGTGCCAGCAGTTACGGGAGCGCCTACGAGCAGTACTTC
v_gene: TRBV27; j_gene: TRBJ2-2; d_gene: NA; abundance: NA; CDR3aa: CASSIIHRDTGELFF; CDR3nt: TGTGCCAGCAGTATAATCCACAGGGACACCGGGGAGCTGTTTTTT
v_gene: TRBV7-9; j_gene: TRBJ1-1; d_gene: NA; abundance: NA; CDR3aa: CASSLVAGLRATEAFF; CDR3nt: TGTGCCAGCAGCTTAGTGGCGGGCCTAAGAGCCACTGAAGCTTTCTTT
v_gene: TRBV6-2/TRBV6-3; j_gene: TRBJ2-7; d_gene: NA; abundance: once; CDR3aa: CASSSGGSFHEQYF; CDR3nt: TGTGCCAGCAGCAGCGGCGGCTCTTTCCACGAGCAGTACTTC
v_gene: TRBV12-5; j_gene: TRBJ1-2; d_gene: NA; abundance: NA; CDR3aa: CASAPQEGLFGYTF; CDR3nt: TGTGCTAGTGCCCCGCAGGAAGGTCTTTTTGGCTACACCTTC
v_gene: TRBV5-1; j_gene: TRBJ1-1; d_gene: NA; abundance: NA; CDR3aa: CASSDTVEKAFF; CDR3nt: TGCGCCAGCAGCGATACAGTGGAAAAAGCTTTCTTT
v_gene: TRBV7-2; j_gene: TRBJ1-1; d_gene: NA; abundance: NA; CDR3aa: CASSLAYSSNTEAFF; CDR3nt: TGTGCCAGCAGCTTAGCGTACAGCTCGAACACTGAAGCTTTCTTT
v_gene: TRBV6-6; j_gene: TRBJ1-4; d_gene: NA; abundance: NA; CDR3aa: CASRPPVSEKLFF; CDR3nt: TGTGCCAGCAGGCCCCCCGTGAGCGAAAAACTGTTTTTT
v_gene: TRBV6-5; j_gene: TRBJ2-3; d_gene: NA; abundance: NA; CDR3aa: CASSSHHTTDTQYF; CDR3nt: TGTGCCAGCAGTTCCCACCACACCACAGATACGCAGTATTTT
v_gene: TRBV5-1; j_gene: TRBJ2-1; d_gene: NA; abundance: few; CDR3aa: CASSASRGEQFF; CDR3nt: TGCGCCAGCAGCGCCTCCAGGGGAGAGCAGTTCTTC
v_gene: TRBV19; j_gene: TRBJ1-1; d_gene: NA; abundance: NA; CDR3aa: CASSTNRDRAEAFF; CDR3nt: TGTGCCAGTAGTACCAACAGGGATAGGGCTGAAGCTTTCTTT